Sequencing of this TCR beta chain was carried out in a study of cytomegalovirus exposure and HLA in healthy donors. Healthy donors of bone marrow made up the group. This PCR relied on a set of 60 Vbeta primers and 13 Jbeta primers. The data were produced by immunoSEQ multiplex PCR, yet TCRdb's version contains in-frame clones alone and is incomplete. The table shows some 87,000 clones, with 60% to 80% occurring only once. Sequenced sample: PBMCs. This clonotype was obtained from a woman in her forties in good health and CMV-seropositive.

CDR3 in amino acids: CSVEREKPNNEQFF. DNA of the CDR3: TGCAGCGTTGAGCGGGAGAAGCCCAATAATGAGCAGTTCTTC. The rearrangement links TRBV29-1 to TRBJ2-1, with 7 bases lining up with TRBD2. Looked up from germline, CDR1 is SQVTM and CDR2 is ANQGSEA. The trim removed 3 bases at V and 7 bases at J, leaving 9 bases unmatched. The CDR3 is made up of 14 amino acids.